This T cell receptor (beta chain) was recorded in a study of CD8+ T cells in alopecia areata (dated by TCRdb to the late 2010s). Concerning the study at large: The treated patients took part in an open-label pilot trial in which moderate-to-severe alopecia areata was treated with oral tofacitinib at 5 to 10 mg twice daily. Tofacitinib was administered for 6 to 18 months, and 6 months of follow-up off drug were then conducted to assess delayed response and recurrence. Disease severity in treated patients was measured with the SALT score, which quantifies the percentage of affected scalp surface area. To study T cell clonal expansion in alopecia areata, the researchers applied high-throughput TCRbeta sequencing to both the C3H/HeJ mouse model and human patients. On the human side, TCRbeta sequencing was run on scalp tissue and on sorted CD4+ and CD8+ peripheral blood T cells from healthy controls and from alopecia areata patients with either patchy or totalis/universalis disease. Biopsies were taken from tofacitinib-treated patients at baseline and at 4 and 24 weeks of treatment, and a later scalp biopsy was taken in several of the tofacitinib-treated patients. Scalp clonality was compared among normal scalp (n=4), patchy alopecia areata scalp (n=8), and alopecia totalis/universalis scalp (n=8). RNA was obtained with the PAXgene miRNA kit for fixed scalp, the miRNeasy kit for PBMCs, and the RNeasy kit for mouse skin. immunoSEQ multiplex PCR using 35 Vbeta forward primers and 13 Jbeta reverse primers was used to amplify TCRbeta CDR3 regions.

Here is what the overall study found, with its caveats: Tofacitinib significantly decreased scalp clonality and the number of expanded CD8+ clones among the top 100 scalp clones. Resident alphabeta T cells in normal human skin are also sequenced, complicating scalp TCR repertoire analysis, unlike mouse skin dominated by gammadelta T cells. TCR sequences shared between patients were less clear than in mice, possibly partly because of HLA diversity in the patient population. During tofacitinib treatment, many expanded lesional clones stuck around in both scalp and blood, and this persistence may partly explain why relapse happens after treatment is stopped. Lesional scalp, especially in alopecia totalis/universalis, showed higher clonality and more expanded CD8+ clones than normal scalp, suggesting antigenic drive. The treated cohort was small, with a single nonresponder, so links between baseline CD8+ expansion and response need larger studies.

Library method: the immunoSEQ multiplex PCR assay. RNA was extracted from all samples and reverse transcribed into cDNA as template for TCR sequencing. First-strand cDNA was synthesized with SuperScript III using a 2:1 mix of oligo-dT and random hexamers. Amplification bias was assessed with a synthetic immune receptor repertoire, and residual bias was removed computationally. The authors processed their data as follows. After raw reads were preprocessed to remove errors, the CDR3 was defined following IMGT conventions as running from the conserved cysteine to phenylalanine. Clonality was calculated as 1 minus Shannon entropy normalized by log2 of the number of productive unique TCRs. Whether scalp clones were CD4 or CD8 was inferred by matching scalp TCRbeta sequences against CD4 and CD8 repertoires sorted from blood. TCRdb holds this immuneACCESS table with in-frame rearrangements only. Some clones are missing; in checked studies, unresolved V genes explain under half, and the rest has no known cause. V and J calls and clone size are as listed in that table; D and trimming were resolved from the DNA. The sample table holds a few hundred thousand clones, of which around 65% were seen once. The ten biggest clones cover around 1.2% of the sample.

This clone appeared a few times. Its antigen remains undetermined. No base qualities exist here, and no much larger clone lies one base off it. The treatment or condition label of this sample denotes: oral pan-JAK inhibitor, 5-10 mg twice daily. Lesional scalp punch biopsies and peripheral blood were obtained from alopecia areata patients. PBMCs were isolated by density centrifugation and stained for CD3, CD4 and CD8, and CD4+ and CD8+ T cells were sorted on a FACSAria. The receptor's source is a human donor with alopecia areata. The sequenced sample was CD4+ T cells sorted from blood, obtained at roughly week 45, from a patient treated with tofacitinib.

The CDR3 protein sequence reads: CASSYNDQTYEQYF. The DNA sequence is as follows: TGTGCCAGCAGTTACAATGACCAAACCTACGAGCAGTACTTC. The V and J segments used are TRBV6-5 and TRBJ2-7, with no reliable assignment of the D segment. According to the germline V gene, CDR1 reads MNHEY and CDR2 reads SVGAGI. V was cut back by 2 bases and J by 2 bases, leaving a gap of 10 bases between them. From the cysteine up to the phenylalanine, the CDR3 has a length of 14 residues. Here the CDR3 DNA is all that survives: 42 bases in frame from base 1.